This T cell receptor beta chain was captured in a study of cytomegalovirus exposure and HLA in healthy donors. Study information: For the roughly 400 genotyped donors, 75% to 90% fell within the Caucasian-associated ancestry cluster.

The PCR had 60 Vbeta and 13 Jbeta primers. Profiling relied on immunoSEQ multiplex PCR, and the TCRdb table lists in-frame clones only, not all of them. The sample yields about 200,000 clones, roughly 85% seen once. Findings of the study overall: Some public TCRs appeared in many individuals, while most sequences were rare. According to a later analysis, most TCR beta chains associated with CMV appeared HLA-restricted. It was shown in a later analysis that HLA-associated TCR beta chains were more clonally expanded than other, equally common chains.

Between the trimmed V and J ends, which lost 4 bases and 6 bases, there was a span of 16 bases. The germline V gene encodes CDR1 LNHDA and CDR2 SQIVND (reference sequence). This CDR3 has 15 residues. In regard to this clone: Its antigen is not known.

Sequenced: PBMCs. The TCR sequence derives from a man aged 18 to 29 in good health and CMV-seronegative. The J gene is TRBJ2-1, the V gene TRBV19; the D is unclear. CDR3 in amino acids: CASSTPQASLNEQFF. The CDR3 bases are TGTGCCAGTAGTACTCCCCAGGCTTCCCTCAATGAGCAGTTCTTC.